These 16 T cell receptor beta chains were sequenced from one sample in a study of blood T cell repertoires in COVID-19. Measured with immunoSEQ multiplex PCR; TCRdb has only the in-frame clones, and not every one. The repertoire holds hundreds of thousands of clones, around 86% seen once, with 1.5% to 2% in the top ten. The sample consisted of PBMCs or T cells enriched from blood (not recorded which). The receptors shown here come from a woman in her 50s who had recovered from COVID-19.

The chain joins TRBV2 to TRBJ2-1; TRBD2 matches at 13 bases. There are 14 residues in the CDR3. Germline CDR1 and CDR2: SNHLY and FYNNEI. The V and J ends lost 8 bases and 5 bases, in that order; junction bases with no gene match: 3. The CDR3 reads CASAGTSGDNEQFF. For the CDR3, the DNA is TGTGCCAGCGCTGGGACTAGCGGGGACAATGAGCAGTTCTTC.

The chain recombines TRBV4-2 with TRBJ2-5; D is perhaps TRBD1 (6 bases). The CDR3 consists of 15 residues. Per germline, CDR1 LGHNA and CDR2 YNFKEQ. V was pared by 0 bases and J by 1 base, with 9 bases between. Here the CDR3 reads CASSQDSGAQETQYF. The CDR3 region has the DNA TGTGCCAGCAGCCAAGATTCAGGGGCCCAAGAGACCCAGTACTTC.

The rearrangement uses TRBV18 and TRBJ1-2; 7 nucleotides line up with TRBD1. This CDR3 has 14 amino acids. Per germline, CDR1 KGHSH and CDR2 LQKENI. The V segment lost 3 bases and the J segment 2 bases; nucleotides outside the gene matches: 3. This CDR3 is CASSPGTENYGYTF. The DNA for the CDR3 is TGTGCCAGCTCACCCGGGACAGAAAACTATGGCTACACCTTC.

V is TRBV7-6 and J is TRBJ2-3; 10 nucleotides align to TRBD2. The germline gives CDR1 SGHVS, CDR2 FNYEAQ. The ends lost 5 bases at V and 1 base at J; junction bases unmatched: 9. There are 17 residues in the CDR3. CDR3 sequence (DNA): TGTGCCAGCAGCCCCTTAGCCGGGACTAGCGGCACAGATACGCAGTATTTT. Translated: CASSPLAGTSGTDTQYF.

The chain combines TRBV7-2 with TRBJ2-1; weak D call: TRBD2 (5 bases). V lost 1 base and J lost 6, with 16 bases in between. Germline V gene sequence: CDR1 SGHTA, CDR2 FQGNSA. CDR3 length equals 16 residues. CDR3 in amino acids: CASSLDIELAPNEQFF. CDR3 bases: TGTGCCAGCAGCTTAGACATCGAGCTAGCCCCCAATGAGCAGTTCTTC.

The V call is TRBV7-3, the J call TRBJ1-6; TRBD1 is a possible D gene (5 bases). Germline CDR1 reads SGHTA; CDR2 reads FQGTGA. The ends were cut back, 6 bases at V and 2 bases at J, with 11 bases in the middle. The CDR3 is 15 residues long. The CDR3 is CASREGTTYNSPLHF. The DNA for the CDR3 is TGTGCCAGCAGGGAGGGGACCACCTATAATTCACCCCTCCACTTT.

The chain joins TRBV30 to TRBJ2-5; D not certain. V shed 3 bases and J shed 2 bases, with 16 bases lying between them. Germline V gene data show CDR1 as GTSNPN and CDR2 as SVGIG (reference sequence). The CDR3 sequence is 15 residues long. CDR3 sequence: CAWSRNRNRQETQYF. The CDR3 bases are TGTGCCTGGAGCCGCAACAGAAACCGACAAGAGACCCAGTACTTC.

The chain uses TRBV20-1 and TRBJ1-2; maybe TRBD1 (5 bases). The CDR3 totals 13 residues. V dropped 3 bases and J dropped 6 bases, with 14 bases sitting between them. From germline, CDR1 is DFQATT and CDR2 SNEGSKA (reference sequence). The CDR3 nucleotides read TGCAGTGCTAGTTGGGGGGTTTTCGATGGCTACACCTTC. Residues: CSASWGVFDGYTF.

V gene TRBV5-1 combines with J gene TRBJ1-2; 7 bases fit TRBD1. This CDR3 has 14 residues. Germline V gene data show CDR1 as SGHRS and CDR2 as YFSETQ. V dropped 5 bases and J dropped 4; count of bases not matched to a gene: 8. CDR3 DNA sequence: TGCGCCAGCAGTCCAGACGGGACAGCCTATGGCTACACCTTC. Translated: CASSPDGTAYGYTF. The entire variable domain, with the rest obtained from reference TRBV5-1 and TRBJ1-2, is as follows: KAGVTQTPRYLIKTRGQQVTLSCSPISGHRSVSWYQQTPGQGLQFLFEYFSETQRNKGNFPGRFSGRQFSNSRSEMNVSTLELGDSALYLCASSPDGTAYGYTFGSGTRLTVV.

This clone turned up a few times. This chain links TRBV5-5 with TRBJ2-7; D is ambiguous. From germline, CDR1 is SGHKS and CDR2 YYEKEE (reference sequence). CDR3 length equals 13 residues. V was pared by 2 bases and J by 3 bases, with 9 bases between. DNA of the CDR3: TGTGCCAGCAGCTTTTGGGCAGACTACGAGCAGTACTTC. Translated: CASSFWADYEQYF.

This clone appeared a single time. The chain joins TRBV28 to TRBJ2-1; 7 bases match TRBD2. Germline CDR1 reads MDHEN; CDR2 reads SYDVKM. CDR3 length equals 15 residues. The ends lost 6 bases at V and 5 bases at J; junction bases unmatched: 10. The CDR3 sequence: CASRPPSGTNNEQFF. The CDR3 coding sequence is TGTGCCAGCAGACCGCCTAGCGGAACGAACAATGAGCAGTTCTTC.

This sequence joins TRBV7-8 and TRBJ1-1; perhaps TRBD1 as D (5 bases). V was shortened by 3 bases and J by 0 bases, with 8 bases between the two germline ends. Per the germline V gene, CDR1 is SGHVS and CDR2 is FQNEAQ. The CDR3 extends over 14 amino acids. The CDR3, as DNA: TGTGCCAGCAGCTTCGACAGTTTGAACACTGAAGCTTTCTTT. Its protein product is CASSFDSLNTEAFF.

The V call is TRBV9, the J call TRBJ2-3; TRBD2 matches 8 bases. Losses at the gene ends were 4 bases for V and 2 bases for J; bases not matched to a gene: 9. This CDR3 has 16 residues. Germline V gene data show CDR1 as SGDLS and CDR2 as YYNGEE. The CDR3 spells CASSKNPGLVTDTQYF. As DNA, the CDR3 is TGTGCCAGCAGCAAAAACCCGGGACTAGTCACAGATACGCAGTATTTT.

The gene calls are TRBV6-5 and TRBJ2-1, with 7 bases aligning to TRBD2. Germline CDR1 reads MNHEY; CDR2 reads SVGAGI. Germline trimming cut 2 bases from V and 7 bases from J; bases unmatched to any gene: 11. This CDR3 region has 16 residues. The CDR3 DNA is TGTGCCAGCAGTTACAGCCAGGGAGGGAGTTGGAATGAGCAGTTCTTC. It codes for CASSYSQGGSWNEQFF.

This rearrangement joins TRBV5-1 to TRBJ1-6; tentative D call: TRBD1 (5 bases). Per germline, CDR1 SGHRS and CDR2 YFSETQ. Trimming stripped 0 bases from V and 8 bases from J, with 9 bases between. The CDR3 loop spans 14 amino acids. CDR3 DNA sequence: TGCGCCAGCAGCTTGGGACAGCGGGATTCACCCCTCCACTTT. Encoded protein: CASSLGQRDSPLHF. The variable domain in full, with the rest retrieved from reference TRBV5-1 and TRBJ1-6, is KAGVTQTPRYLIKTRGQQVTLSCSPISGHRSVSWYQQTPGQGLQFLFEYFSETQRNKGNFPGRFSGRQFSNSRSEMNVSTLELGDSALYLCASSLGQRDSPLHFGNGTRLTVT.

This chain uses TRBV2 with TRBJ2-2, with 7 nucleotides matching TRBD1. The CDR3 spans 14 residues. Germline V gene sequence: CDR1 SNHLY, CDR2 FYNNEI. J lost 7 bases, V lost 8 bases, and 10 bases had no gene match. The CDR3 spells CASLGQAQGGELFF. Written as DNA, the CDR3 is TGTGCCAGCCTCGGACAGGCCCAGGGCGGGGAGCTGTTTTTT.